These 7 T cell receptor beta chains were all obtained from the same sample, sequenced in a study of T cells in narcolepsy. Assay used: immunoSEQ multiplex PCR; TCRdb lists only in-frame clones, some missing. The sample lists 30,000 to 35,000 clones, 80% occurring once. What was sequenced was memory (CD45RA-) CD4+ T cells from blood. The receptors shown here come from a human donor in good health.

This chain joins TRBV7-8 and TRBJ2-1; D may be TRBD1 (6 bases). This CDR3 contains 15 residues. Germline CDR1 and CDR2: SGHVS and FQNEAQ. Trimming pared 6 bases from V and 6 bases from J, leaving 18 bases between. In DNA, the CDR3 is TGTGCCAGCAGAACCCACCGGGACAACTTCAATGAGCAGTTCTTC. This codes for CASRTHRDNFNEQFF.

The gene calls are TRBV6-1 and TRBJ1-4; the match to TRBD1 covers 8 bases. Germline CDR1 MNHNS, CDR2 SASEGT. Unmatched junction bases numbered 8, after V lost 4 bases and J lost 7 bases. CDR3 length: 15 amino acids. CDR3: CASSASGGWGEKLFF. Here the CDR3 DNA reads TGTGCCAGCAGTGCCTCAGGGGGCTGGGGTGAAAAACTGTTTTTT.

The V call is TRBV6-5, the J call TRBJ1-3; D is unclear. The CDR3 totals 12 residues. Deletions cut 4 bases from V and 10 bases from J, with 11 bases between. Looked up from germline, CDR1 is MNHEY and CDR2 is SVGAGI. The CDR3 DNA follows: TGTGCCAGCAGTTCGGGCCCGGGAACCATATATTTT. Protein sequence: CASSSGPGTIYF.

The genes are TRBV29-1 and TRBJ2-2, with a possible D match to TRBD1 (5 bases). Trimming pared 0 bases from V and 4 bases from J, leaving 12 bases between. The CDR3 covers 15 residues. The V gene's germline CDR1 is SQVTM and CDR2 ANQGSEA. CDR3 bases: TGCAGCGTTGAAGATCTCTCAAGGGGCACCGGGGAGCTGTTTTTT. Translated: CSVEDLSRGTGELFF.

J is TRBJ2-6 and V is TRBV27, with 7 bases identical to TRBD1. The CDR3 extends over 16 amino acids. Germline trimming cut 6 bases from V and 4 bases from J; bases unmatched to any gene: 9. CDR1 and CDR2 from the germline V gene are MNHEY and SMNVEV (reference sequence). CDR3 sequence: CASRATTGTGANVLTF. In DNA form, the CDR3 reads TGTGCCAGCAGAGCCACGACAGGGACCGGGGCCAACGTCCTGACTTTC. Complete variable domain (other parts from reference TRBV27 and TRBJ2-6): EAQVTQNPRYLITVTGKKLTVTCSQNMNHEYMSWYRQDPGLGLRQIYYSMNVEVTDKGDVPEGYKVSRKEKRNFPLILESPSPNQTSLYFCASRATTGTGANVLTFGAGSRLTVL.

The CDR3 here is CASGLVVGPLLGIEQFF. The CDR3 bases are TGTGCTAGTGGTTTGGTAGTGGGTCCCCTCTTAGGAATAGAGCAGTTCTTC. The chain recombines TRBV12-5 with TRBJ2-1; D is ambiguous. The CDR3 length is 17 residues. Germline V gene lookup returns CDR1 LGHNT and CDR2 FRNRAP. V lost 0 bases to trimming and J lost 10 bases, with 22 bases between them.

The rearrangement links TRBV5-4 to TRBJ2-5; 7 nucleotides align to TRBD1. The end of the DNA fits TRBJ2-7 better, so the J call may be wrong. The CDR3 is made up of 13 amino acids. Germline V CDR1 and CDR2: SGHNT, YYREEE (reference sequence). CDR3 DNA: TGTGCCAGCAGCAGCGACAGGGTCTACGAGCAGTACTTC. It codes for CASSSDRVYEQYF.